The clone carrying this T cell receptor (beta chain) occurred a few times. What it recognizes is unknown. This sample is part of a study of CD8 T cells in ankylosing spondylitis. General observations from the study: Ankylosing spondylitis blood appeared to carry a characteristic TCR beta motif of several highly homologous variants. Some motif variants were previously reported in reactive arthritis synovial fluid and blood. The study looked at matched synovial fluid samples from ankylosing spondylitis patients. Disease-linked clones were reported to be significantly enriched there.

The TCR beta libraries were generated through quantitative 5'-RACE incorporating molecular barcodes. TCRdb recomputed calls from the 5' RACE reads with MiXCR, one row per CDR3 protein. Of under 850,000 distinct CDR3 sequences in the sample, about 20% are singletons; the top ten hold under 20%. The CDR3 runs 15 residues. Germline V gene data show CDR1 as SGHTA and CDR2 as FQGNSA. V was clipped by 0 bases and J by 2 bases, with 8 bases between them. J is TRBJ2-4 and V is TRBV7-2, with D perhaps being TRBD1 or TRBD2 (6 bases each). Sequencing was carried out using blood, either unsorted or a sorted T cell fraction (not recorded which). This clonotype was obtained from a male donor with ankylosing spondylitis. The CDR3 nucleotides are TGTGCCAGCAGCTTAGCGGGGGGCACCAAAAACATTCAGTACTTC. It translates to CASSLAGGTKNIQYF.